The 2 T cell receptor beta chains reported below all come from one sample, sequenced in a study of long-term antiretroviral therapy in people with HIV. immunoSEQ v3.0 was run at survey level. TCRdb's table, derived via immunoSEQ multiplex PCR, lists solely in-frame clones and lacks some. Seen here are approximately 17,000 clones, around four fifths observed once, and the top ten hold approximately 13%. The sequences come from unsorted PBMCs, collected 3.2 years after starting antiretroviral therapy. These receptors all stem from a woman in her thirties or forties with HIV.

The genes are TRBV5-1 and TRBJ2-3, with 12 bases identical to TRBD1. Looked up from germline, CDR1 is SGHRS and CDR2 is YFSETQ. The V and J ends lost 2 bases and 5 bases, in that order; junction bases with no gene match: 6. The CDR3 has 16 amino acids. CDR3 nucleotides: TGCGCCAGCAGCTTCAGGGACAGGGGGCGTGTAGATACGCAGTATTTT. It codes for CASSFRDRGRVDTQYF.

This chain links TRBV5-1 with TRBJ1-4, with TRBD1 matching over 9 bases. Trimming took 4 bases from V and 8 from J; bases not matched to a gene: 9. Germline CDR1 and CDR2: SGHRS and YFSETQ. The CDR3 consists of 15 residues. CDR3 nucleotides: TGCGCCAGCAGCCCAACAGGGGGCGCGGTGGAAAAACTGTTTTTT. Amino acids: CASSPTGGAVEKLFF.